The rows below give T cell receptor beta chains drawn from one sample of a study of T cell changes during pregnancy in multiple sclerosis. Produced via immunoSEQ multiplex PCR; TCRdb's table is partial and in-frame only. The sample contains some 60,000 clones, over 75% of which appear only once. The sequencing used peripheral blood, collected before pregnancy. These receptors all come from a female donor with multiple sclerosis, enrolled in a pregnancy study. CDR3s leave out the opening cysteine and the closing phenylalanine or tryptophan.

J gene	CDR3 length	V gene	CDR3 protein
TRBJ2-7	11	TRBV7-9	ASSPSGGAEQY
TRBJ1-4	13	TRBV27	ASSLVAGGNGKLF
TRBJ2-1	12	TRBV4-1	ASRGTDRLNEQF
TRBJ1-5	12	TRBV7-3	ASSLTGGAQPQH
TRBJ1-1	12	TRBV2	ASIEGQPKFEAF
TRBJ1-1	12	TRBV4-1	ASSQVTGNTEAF
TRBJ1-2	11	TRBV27	ASSPRANYGYT
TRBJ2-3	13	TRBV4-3	ASSQGRGHTDTQY
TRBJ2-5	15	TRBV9	ASSVGTGARLQETQY
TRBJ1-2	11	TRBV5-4	ASSLDRHYGYT
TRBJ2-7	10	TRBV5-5	ASSWTGEEQY
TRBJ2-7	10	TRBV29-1	SVLTGPYEQY
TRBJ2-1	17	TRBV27	ASTYRGMANKAEDNEQF
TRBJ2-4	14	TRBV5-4	ASSEGIAGGPSIQY
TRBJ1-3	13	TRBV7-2	ASSYRTGMGNTIY
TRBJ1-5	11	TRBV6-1	ATRDIGNQPQH
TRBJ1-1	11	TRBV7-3	ASSPQGDTEAF
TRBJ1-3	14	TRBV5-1	ASSLDGGITGNTIY
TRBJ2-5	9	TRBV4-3	RKARQETQY
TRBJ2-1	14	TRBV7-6	ASSYPSGGTYNEQF
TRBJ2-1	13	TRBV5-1	ASSLGGSGYNEQF
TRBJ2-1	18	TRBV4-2	ASSQETGTSGGVSYNEQF
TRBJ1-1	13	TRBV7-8	ASRTWGGGDTEAF
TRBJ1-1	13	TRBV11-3	ASSSGTDLNTEAF
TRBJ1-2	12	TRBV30	AWSREGRTYGYT
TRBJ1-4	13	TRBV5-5	ASSLAPGREEKLF
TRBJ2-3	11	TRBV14	ASSQDPFNTRY
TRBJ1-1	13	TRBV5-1	ASRPGTGGRTEAF
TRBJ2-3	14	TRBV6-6	ASCLTTSGGPDTQY
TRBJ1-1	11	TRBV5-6	ASSLTGGTEAF
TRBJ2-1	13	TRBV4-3	ASSPRDRDYNEQF
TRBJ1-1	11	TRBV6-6	ASSHNPGTEAF
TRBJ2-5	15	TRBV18	ASSPTGPLGNQETQY
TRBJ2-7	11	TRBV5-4	ASSRVSSYEQY
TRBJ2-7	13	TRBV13	ASSASGTGGGEQY
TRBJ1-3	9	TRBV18	ASPRGNTIY
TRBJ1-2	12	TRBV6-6	ASSYQGTGDGYT
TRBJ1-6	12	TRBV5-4	ASSLDRSQGPLH
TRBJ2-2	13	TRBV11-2	ASSFGTHHTGELF
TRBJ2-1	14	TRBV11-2	ASSPFSGGAGNEQF
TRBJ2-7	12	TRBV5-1	ASKWDTPTYEQY
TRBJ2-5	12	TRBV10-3	AIGGTSGQETQY
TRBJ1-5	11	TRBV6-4	ASSATENQPQH
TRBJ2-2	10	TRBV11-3	ASSSYHGELF
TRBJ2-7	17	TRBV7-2	ASSFPRTNRERSSYEQY
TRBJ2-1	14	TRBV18	ASSPPEGATYNEQF
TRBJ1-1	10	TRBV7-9	ASSSTVLEAF
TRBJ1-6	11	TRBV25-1	ASSPRGLEPLH
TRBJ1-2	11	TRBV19	ASKGGGKVGYT
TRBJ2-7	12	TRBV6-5	ASSYAGGANEQY
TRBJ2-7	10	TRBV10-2	ASAGGSYEQY
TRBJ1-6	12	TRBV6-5	ASSRQGNNSPLH
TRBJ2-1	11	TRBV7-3	ASSSGVYNEQF
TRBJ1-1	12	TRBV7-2	ASSLDRTGGAAF
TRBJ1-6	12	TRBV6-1	ASSELEDRSPLH
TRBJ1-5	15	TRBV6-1	ASSKGDRGRSNQPQH
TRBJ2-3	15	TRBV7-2	ASSVTLAGGLTDTQY
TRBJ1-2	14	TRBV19	ASTIGGTGLNYGYT
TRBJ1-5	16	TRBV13	ASSEGGQGVSLNQPQH
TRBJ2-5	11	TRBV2	ASSVNRGETQY